This T cell receptor beta chain was recovered during a study of blood T cell repertoires in COVID-19. Across the study: Both acute and convalescent COVID-19 samples were obtained from the United States, Italy and Spain.

Seattle patients were enrolled during active infection and followed longitudinally. The CDR3 is 13 amino acids. V was pared by 7 bases and J by 2 bases, with 12 bases between. Germline V gives CDR1 MDHEN, CDR2 SYDVKM. TCRdb's table, derived via immunoSEQ multiplex PCR, lists solely in-frame clones and lacks some. This sample has under 300,000 clones, with 65% to 85% found just once. The sample taken for sequencing was peripheral blood. This chain uses TRBV28 with TRBJ2-7, with D possibly matching TRBD2 (5 bases). This clonotype originated in a human donor with COVID-19, enrolled during active disease. The donor label of this sample is uncertain. DNA for the CDR3: TGTGCCAGCATGTCCTCCGGGACCTACGAGCAGTACTTC. Its translation: CASMSSGTYEQYF. The full variable domain, rest sourced from reference TRBV28 and TRBJ2-7, is DVKVTQSSRYLVKRTGEKVFLECVQDMDHENMFWYRQDPGLGLRLIYFSYDVKMKEKGDIPEGYSVSREKKERFSLILESASTNQTSMYLCASMSSGTYEQYFGPGTRLTVT.